This section outlines one T cell receptor (beta chain) sequence together with its context. The data stem from a study of blood T cell repertoires in COVID-19. Only in-frame clones appear in the TCRdb table, and some are missing; sequencing was by immunoSEQ multiplex PCR. Of approximately 150,000 clones listed, 84% are singletons. Individuals drawn from 24 US areas were about 18 to 90 years old. CDR3 length equals 15 residues. CDR1 is LGHDT and CDR2 is YNNKEL in the germline V gene (reference sequence). The V end lost 4 bases, the J end lost 8 bases, and 18 bases lay between the germline ends. The specimen sequenced was PBMCs or T cells enriched from blood (not recorded which). The chain couples TRBV3-1 (or the pseudogene TRBV3-2) to TRBJ2-1; weak D call: TRBD2 (6 bases). This clonotype was obtained from a man aged 50-60 years in a cohort exposed to, infected with or recovered from COVID-19 (not recorded which). The CDR3 bases are TGTGCCAGCAGCCCCTTCAGGAGGGCTTTAGATGAGCAGTTCTTC. Amino acid sequence: CASSPFRRALDEQFF.